The present T cell receptor (beta chain) was sequenced within a study of cytomegalovirus exposure and HLA in healthy donors (dated by TCRdb to 2015 to 2018). As for the study more broadly: An earlier analysis of approximately 640 of the donors reported about 250 Gb of sequence data and some 120 million unique TCR beta sequences from roughly 200 million T cells. An early release covering roughly 640 HLA-typed donors comprised 250 to 350 gigabases of sequencing data and some 79 million unique TCR sequences. The genetic ancestry cluster associated with self-reported Caucasian donors included 81% of the 300 to 400 genotyped donors. The aim of the study was to test whether cataloging public T cell receptors could identify signatures of past pathogen exposure. The study profiled the T cell repertoires of 500 to 800 subjects by immunosequencing and related them to cytomegalovirus serostatus. Along with the roughly 670-subject first cohort, a separate validation cohort of over 90 different subjects was used. High-throughput TCR immunosequencing, statistical association of individual TCRs with disease status, and machine learning were combined to predict cytomegalovirus infection status. In a later analysis, previously published TCR beta repertoires from about 640 donors were re-analyzed and high-resolution HLA genotyping was added so that TCR occurrence patterns could be studied. In the later analysis, no new phenotypic data were used to find candidate immune exposures; instead, reliance was placed on TCR beta sequences and their occurrence across donors. An earlier analysis of about 620 of the donors applied high-throughput TCR beta sequencing to assess whether each TCR beta V gene segment acted as functional or pseudogenic. Donor age, sex, ethnicity and CMV serostatus were compiled together with the repertoire data. In a later genetic analysis, genome-wide SNP genotypes for about three fifths of the 666 donors were used, and that subset was treated as a discovery cohort. Every repertoire in the discovery cohort had been generated on one and the same sequencing platform. Both class I and class II loci were covered by HLA typing, at four-digit resolution. Typing coverage differed by locus: A, B, C, DRB1 and DQB1 were typed in roughly 620-640 donors, DQA1 in about 500, DPA1 in some 600, and DPB1 in roughly 470. About 5 DR-DQ haplotypes were handled as single units for association and clustering, since linkage in the cohort was strong. On average, 235,054 unique TCR beta nucleotide sequences were sequenced per donor among a few hundred genotyped donors of the cohort, with around 19% of those sequences being non-productive. The paper's findings and limits, for the study overall: The authors suggested that the approach could potentially be extended to other disease states and immunological phenotypes. Most TCR sequences were observed very rarely across donors, whereas some public TCRs were present in many individuals. Assigning TCR associations to individual alleles was difficult when HLA alleles, especially DR and DQ, strongly co-occurred. According to a later analysis, TCR association rates differed among HLA loci, with DRB1 alleles showing the most associated TCRs and HLA-C alleles showing the fewest. A further reported finding was that TCR beta sequences accurately predicted the HLA-A and HLA-B alleles for most subjects in the first cohort. In a later genetic analysis, fewer N-insertions in productive TCRs were reported among donors in an Asian-associated ancestry cluster than the approximately 710-donor mean. Correlated functional status among segregating V segments might be attributable to linkage disequilibrium, but an unknown experimental factor could not be ruled out. A few of the identified cytomegalovirus-associated TCR beta chains were confirmed in vitro to be specific for cytomegalovirus antigens. Several of the top co-occurrence clusters appeared to be linked to parvovirus B19, influenza, CMV and Epstein-Barr virus, according to a later analysis. In a later analysis, HLA-associated TCR beta chains showed more clonal expansion and lower generation probabilities than non-associated chains that were equally common. The study gave a list of 150 to 200 TCR beta chains associated with cytomegalovirus. HLA typing was unavailable for some donors at each locus, so association tests used only the typed subset. The only immune exposure information available for the cohort was CMV serostatus. A group of highly shared sequence variants was considered likely to be a technical artifact of the sequencing pipeline. Specific HLA alleles were associated with 16,951 TCR beta sequences at a false discovery rate of 0.05 in a later analysis. Because counts were too low, roughly 18 rarely observed V segments, including chromosome 9 orphons, were left out of the earlier analysis of some 640 of the donors. Presence/absence analyses assumed roughly uniform sequencing depth across donors, an assumption that may not hold. In a later analysis, most CMV-associated TCR beta chains were found to appear HLA-restricted, with HLA associations seemingly driven largely by CMV exposure. Broadly in line with IMGT annotations, most TCR beta V segments showed up in productive rearrangements about 90% or about 30% of the time in an earlier analysis of roughly 590 of the donors. V-gene and J-gene trimming of TCR beta chains was associated with a missense DCLRE1C variant in a later genetic analysis, and the association was replicated in an independent cohort. In this cohort, only TCR beta chains were sequenced, and detectable features were limited by the absence of alpha or paired-chain data. The classifier was reported to diagnose cytomegalovirus status with high specificity and sensitivity in both the original cohort and the validation cohort.

The cohort was made up of approximately 670 healthy bone marrow donors. At the time of sampling, all cohort members were nominally healthy, though unrecorded immune exposures were likely present. CMV serostatus was recorded as positive for some 300 and negative for about 55% of the roughly 670 cohort members, whereas no CMV serostatus was recorded for the donor in question. A peripheral blood sample was collected from each donor, and TCR beta sequencing was performed on peripheral blood mononuclear cells. Genomic DNA was extracted from the blood cell samples with the Qiagen DNeasy Blood Extraction Kit. Libraries were built with the immunoSEQ multiplex PCR assay. The multiplex PCR relied on a mix of 60 forward primers for TCR Vbeta segments and 13 reverse primers for TCR Jbeta segments. A multiplex PCR assay on genomic DNA amplified the CDR3 region of rearranged TCR beta genes. Amplified TCR beta libraries were sequenced as 87-base-pair reads on the Illumina HiSeq System. Processing in the source paper ran as follows. A later analysis tallied around 82 million unique TCR beta chains across the 700 or so repertoires, and approximately 9.9 million of those chains were shared by two or more donors. To remove PCR and sequencing errors, raw reads were error-corrected and collapsed into unique sequences using a nearest-neighbor algorithm that merged closely related sequences. To assign V, D and J gene segments, CDR3 sequences were aligned to IMGT reference sequences. Each retained sequence needed at least a six-nucleotide match to both a V gene segment and a J gene segment. A rearrangement was called productive if the CDR3 had no stop codons and remained in frame with V and J, and every other rearrangement was called non-productive. CDR3 was defined by IMGT convention, running from the second conserved V-encoded cysteine to the conserved J-encoded phenylalanine. Sequences without an unambiguous match to a single V gene segment were excluded from the earlier analysis of over 500 of the donors. In an earlier analysis of around 590 of the donors, a V segment was called functional when productive rearrangements were above 56.7%, and segregating when the standard deviation between donors exceeded 5%. A statistical classification framework was built for diagnosing cytomegalovirus status from the catalog of TCR beta chain sequences. In a later analysis, V and J genes were assigned by comparing TCR nucleotide sequences against IMGT/GENE-DB human TR gene sequences. In a later analysis, CDR3 sequences and most-parsimonious VDJ recombination scenarios were assigned using the TCRdist pipeline. In a later analysis, each TCR beta chain was defined by its CDR3 amino acid sequence together with its V-gene family, and reads lacking a unique V-gene family were excluded. To address suspected cross-contamination and a sequencing artifact, a later analysis removed a few hundred highly shared, low-generation-probability nucleotide sequences. For each public chain, a later analysis derived a clonal expansion index from normalized ranks of inferred template counts within each repertoire. Generation probabilities in a later analysis came from a VDJ recombination model fitted to out-of-frame rearrangements, and those results were checked against IGoR. Hypergeometric tests were used in a later analysis to score TCR-TCR, TCR-HLA and TCR-CMV co-occurrence, with a repertoire-size bias correction applied to the TCR pairs. False discovery rates were estimated in a later analysis by permuting HLA or CMV assignments 20 times. In a later analysis, co-occurring TCRs were grouped using DBSCAN, and TCRdist sequence similarity was added for clustering within HLA-allele-positive subsets. Repertoires with fewer than 30,000 or more than 120,000 public chains were left out of co-occurrence clustering, as were five repertoires with anomalous nucleotide sharing. As stored in TCRdb, this immuneACCESS dataset retains in-frame rearrangements with V and J assigned. A fraction of the clones does not appear; measured against another copy, unresolved V genes explain less than half of the discrepancy, and the remainder lacks a known reason. V and J calls and clone size are those listed in that table; D and trimming were worked out from the DNA. The table for this sample lists fewer than 150,000 clones; around 80% of them were counted only once. The ten largest make up approximately 4.8% of the sample.

Of note for this clone: Which antigen it targets is not known. Base quality data are lacking; no much larger clone is found one base away.

The clonotype comes from a man aged 25 to 40 in good health. Material for sequencing was PBMCs.

The CDR3 region has the sequence CASYPGTGAVNEQFF. The sequence in DNA is TGTGCCAGCTATCCCGGGACAGGGGCTGTCAATGAGCAGTTCTTC. The rearranged chain carries TRBV6-1 and TRBJ2-1; 10 middle bases align to TRBD1. The CDR3 holds 15 amino acids from the cysteine to the phenylalanine. The sequence is cut down to CDR3 DNA, 45 bases in frame from base 1. The germline V end is reduced by 8 bases and the J end by 6 bases; junction bases left unmatched: 10. For CDR1 and CDR2, the germline V gene lists MNHNS and SASEGT.